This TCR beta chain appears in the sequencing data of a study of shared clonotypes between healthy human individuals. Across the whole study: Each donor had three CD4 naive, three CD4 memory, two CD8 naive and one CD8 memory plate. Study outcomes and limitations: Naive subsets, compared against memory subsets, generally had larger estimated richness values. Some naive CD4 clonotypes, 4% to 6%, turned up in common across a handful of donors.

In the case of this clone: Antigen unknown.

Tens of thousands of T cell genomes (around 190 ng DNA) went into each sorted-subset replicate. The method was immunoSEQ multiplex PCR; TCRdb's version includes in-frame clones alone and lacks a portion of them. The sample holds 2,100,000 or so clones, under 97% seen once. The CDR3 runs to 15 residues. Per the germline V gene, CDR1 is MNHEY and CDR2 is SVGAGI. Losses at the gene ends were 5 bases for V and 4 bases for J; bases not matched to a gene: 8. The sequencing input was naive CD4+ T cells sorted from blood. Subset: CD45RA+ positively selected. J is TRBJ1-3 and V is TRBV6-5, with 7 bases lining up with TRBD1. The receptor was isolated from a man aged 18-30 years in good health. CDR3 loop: CASSADRVRGNTIYF. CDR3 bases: TGTGCCAGCAGTGCCGACAGGGTGAGGGGAAACACCATATATTTT.